These T cell receptor beta chains were read from a single sample in a study of shared clonotypes between healthy human individuals. Data came from immunoSEQ multiplex PCR; TCRdb stores just in-frame clones and leaves some out. The sample holds about 2.3 million clones, around 92% seen once. Source material: naive CD4+ T cells from PBMCs. The receptors originated from a man younger than 35 in good health. Some clones in this sample may be carry-over from other donors' samples. The CDR3 runs from the conserved cysteine through the conserved F or W. A D gene is named only where the DNA matches it firmly. Expanded clones get a size class; other rows say once, few or many, or leave the size out.

TGTGCCAGCAGCCCCCCCGGGGCCTACGAGCAGTACTTC	CASSPPGAYEQYF	NA	TRBV7-3	once	TRBJ2-7
TGCAGCGTTGTAGTGCAGGGGGTACCCTACGAGCAGTACTTC	CSVVVQGVPYEQYF	TRBD1	TRBV29-1	NA	TRBJ2-7
TGTGCCAGCAGCTTGGGTGTCGATACGCAGTATTTT	CASSLGVDTQYF	NA	TRBV5-6	NA	TRBJ2-3
TGTGCCAGCAGCTTGGCTGGTGGGACTTCCTGGGGAGCTTTCTTT	CASSLAGGTSWGAFF	NA	TRBV5-4	NA	TRBJ1-1
TGTGCTAGTGGTTTGGCACCAGGGTGGGGGGCCCAAGGAAACACCATATATTTT	CASGLAPGWGAQGNTIYF	NA	TRBV12-5	NA	TRBJ1-3
TGTGCCAGCAGCTCTCCCTCAGGGTACGAAAAACTGTTTTTT	CASSSPSGYEKLFF	NA	TRBV7-8	NA	TRBJ1-4
TGCGCCAGCAGCTTGTCGCGGGAGTTTGGCACAGATACGCAGTATTTT	CASSLSREFGTDTQYF	TRBD2	TRBV5-1	NA	TRBJ2-3
TGTGCCAGCAGCTCTACGGTTGGCGGGGAGCTGTTTTTT	CASSSTVGGELFF	NA	TRBV11-2	NA	TRBJ2-2
TGTGCCAGCAGTGTCGGACTAGCGGGGACCGGGGAGCTGTTTTTT	CASSVGLAGTGELFF	TRBD2	TRBV6-5	NA	TRBJ2-2
TGTGCCAGTAGTAGGGTCCAGGGGTGGGCCACCGGGGAGCTGTTTTTT	CASSRVQGWATGELFF	NA	TRBV28	once	TRBJ2-2
TGCAGCGGGACTAGCGGGAGTACAGATACGCAGTATTTT	CSGTSGSTDTQYF	TRBD2	TRBV29-1	NA	TRBJ2-3
TGTGCCAGCAGGGAGATTAGCGGGTATTCCTACGAGCAGTACTTC	CASREISGYSYEQYF	TRBD2	TRBV28	NA	TRBJ2-7
TGTGCCAGCAGCCAAGGCGGGACAGTCGATAACACTGAAGCTTTCTTT	CASSQGGTVDNTEAFF	TRBD1	TRBV4-2	NA	TRBJ1-1
TGTGCCAGCAGTACAGCGGGAGCCACAGATACGCAGTATTTT	CASSTAGATDTQYF	TRBD2	TRBV6-1	NA	TRBJ2-3
TGTGCCAGTAGTATGCCCCCCCGTGGGGACACTGAAGCTTTCTTT	CASSMPPRGDTEAFF	NA	TRBV19	NA	TRBJ1-1
TGTGCCAGCAGCCCCCTGTCCCTCTACGAGCAGTACTTC	CASSPLSLYEQYF	NA	TRBV7-2	NA	TRBJ2-7
TGTGCCAGCAGCCCGCCCGGGGACAGGGGGATTAGCAATCAGCCCCAGCATTTT	CASSPPGDRGISNQPQHF	TRBD1	TRBV13	once	TRBJ1-5
TGTGCCAGCTCACCTGGACAGCAAGAGACCCAGTACTTC	CASSPGQQETQYF	NA	TRBV18	NA	TRBJ2-5
TGTGCCAGCAGTGAGCAGGACAGAAATCGCTACACCTTC	CASSEQDRNRYTF	NA	TRBV25-1	NA	TRBJ1-2
TGTGCCAGCGGCCCCACGCCGCACCAAGAGACCCAGTACTTC	CASGPTPHQETQYF	NA	TRBV27	NA	TRBJ2-5
TGTGCCAGCAGTTCGGGGGGTCAATCAGATACGCAGTATTTT	CASSSGGQSDTQYF	TRBD2	TRBV28	NA	TRBJ2-3
TGCGCCAGCACCACGTTCGAGGGCACAGATACGCAGTATTTT	CASTTFEGTDTQYF	NA	TRBV5-1	NA	TRBJ2-3
TGTGCCAGCAGTGCGTTATCGGCAACTAATGAAAAACTGTTTTTT	CASSALSATNEKLFF	NA	TRBV2	few	TRBJ1-4
TGTGCCAGCAGCGTTTTTCCTTTGCGGGAGGGTGCCGGGGAGCTGTTTTTT	CASSVFPLREGAGELFF	TRBD2	TRBV9	once	TRBJ2-2
TGTGCCAGCACACGGGGAGGGGGTCACTACGAGCAGTACTTC	CASTRGGGHYEQYF	NA	TRBV5-4	NA	TRBJ2-7
TGTGCCAGCAGCACGGACAGGCGGAACACTGAAGCTTTCTTT	CASSTDRRNTEAFF	TRBD1	TRBV25-1	NA	TRBJ1-1
TGTGCCAGCAGACCTAGGGTCGCCCAAGAGACCCAGTACTTC	CASRPRVAQETQYF	NA	TRBV6-5	NA	TRBJ2-5
TGTGCCAGCAGGAGTCCCAAATCCTACAATGAGCAGTTCTTC	CASRSPKSYNEQFF	NA	TRBV28	NA	TRBJ2-1
TGTGCTAGTGGTTTTGAAGGTTGGGGGAACTATGGCTACACCTTC	CASGFEGWGNYGYTF	NA	TRBV12-5	NA	TRBJ1-2
TGCGCCAGCAGCTTGCCGGGTGCGAACACTGAAGCTTTCTTT	CASSLPGANTEAFF	NA	TRBV5-1	NA	TRBJ1-1
TGCAGCCCGCGGGAGTCCAATGAGCAGTTCTTC	CSPRESNEQFF	TRBD2	TRBV20-1	NA	TRBJ2-1
TGCGCCAGCAGCTTGGCTAGCGGAACCCCCTACGAGCAGTACTTC	CASSLASGTPYEQYF	TRBD2	TRBV5-1	NA	TRBJ2-7
TGCGCCAGCAGCTTGGCGTCAGGGGTGAGTCAGCCCCAGCATTTT	CASSLASGVSQPQHF	NA	TRBV5-1	NA	TRBJ1-5
TGTGCCAGCAGTTCCCTCCTAGCGGGAGTACACGAGCAGTACTTC	CASSSLLAGVHEQYF	TRBD2	TRBV6-5	NA	TRBJ2-7
TGCGCCAGCAGGAGACAGGGATGGGATCACAATGAGCAGTTCTTC	CASRRQGWDHNEQFF	TRBD1	TRBV10-1	NA	TRBJ2-1
TGCGCCAGCGGGGACAGCTTCGAGCAGTTCTTC	CASGDSFEQFF	TRBD1	TRBV10-1	NA	TRBJ2-1
TGTGCCAGCAGCTTAGTAAGCGGGAGGCCTAGCTCCTACAATGAGCAGTTCTTC	CASSLVSGRPSSYNEQFF	TRBD2	TRBV7-7	NA	TRBJ2-1
TGTGCCTGGAGTCTAGACAGGGGGCGAGATACGCAGTATTTT	CAWSLDRGRDTQYF	TRBD1	TRBV30	NA	TRBJ2-3
TGTGCCTGGACCTCCGGATCTGGAAACACCATATATTTT	CAWTSGSGNTIYF	NA	TRBV30	NA	TRBJ1-3
TGTGCCAGCAGCTTGCAGGTCTCTGGGTTGAACACTGAAGCTTTCTTT	CASSLQVSGLNTEAFF	NA	TRBV5-6	NA	TRBJ1-1
TGTGCCAGCAGTGCGGAATTTGTCACAGATACGCAGTATTTT	CASSAEFVTDTQYF	NA	TRBV6-4	NA	TRBJ2-3
TGTGCCAGCAGCCCTAACAGGGTCTTGAACACTGAAGCTTTCTTT	CASSPNRVLNTEAFF	NA	TRBV7-8	NA	TRBJ1-1
TGCAGCGTTGAATTTGGGGGGACTTTCAGACTGGATACGCAGTATTTT	CSVEFGGTFRLDTQYF	NA	TRBV29-1	NA	TRBJ2-3
TGCGCCAGCAGTCACCCCGTCTGGGACAGGGGATCTACAACTAATGAAAAACTGTTTTTT	CASSHPVWDRGSTTNEKLFF	TRBD1	TRBV23-1	NA	TRBJ1-4
TGTGCCAGCTCACCGGGGGGTTTGGGCTACGAGCAGTACTTC	CASSPGGLGYEQYF	NA	TRBV18	few	TRBJ2-7